The 9 T cell receptor beta chains below were found in one sample sequenced in a study of blood T cell repertoires in COVID-19 (dated by TCRdb to about 2020). Library preparation used the immunoSEQ multiplex PCR assay. This is the immuneACCESS table as TCRdb keeps it, with only in-frame sequences that have V and J called. A part of the clones is gone; compared with another copy, unresolved V genes explain less than half, and the rest is unexplained. The sample table lists some 150,000 clones, about 89% of them with a count of one. Of the sample, approximately 35% falls within the top ten clones. The source material was peripheral blood. These receptors were taken from a man aged 50 to 60 who had recovered from COVID-19.

This clone was picked up one time. The chain joins TRBV14 to TRBJ2-5, with D unresolved. This CDR3 spans 14 amino acids. V lost 0 bases and J 5 bases, leaving 10 bases between the germline ends. Germline V gene data show CDR1 as SGHDN and CDR2 as FVKESK. CDR3 DNA sequence: TGTGCCAGCAGCCAAGATACGGTTTCCGAGACCCAGTACTTC. Its protein is CASSQDTVSETQYF.

The genes are TRBV7-2 and TRBJ2-1; no clear D. The germline V and J ends were trimmed by 4 bases and 7 bases, with 11 bases remaining between them. The CDR3 runs 13 residues. Germline CDR1 and CDR2: SGHTA and FQGNSA. CDR3 DNA sequence: TGTGCCAGCAGCTCCTCCAGTTTTAATGAGCAGTTCTTC. Residues: CASSSSSFNEQFF.

The chain recombines TRBV13 with TRBJ2-7; D possibly corresponds to TRBD1 (6 bases). Germline V gene sequence: CDR1 PRHDT, CDR2 FYEKMQ (reference sequence). The V gene lost 5 bases and the J gene lost 1 base, with 12 bases spanning the gap. The CDR3 extends over 14 amino acids. The CDR3 DNA reads TGTGCCAGCAGCCCCAGTGACAGGTCCTACGAGCAGTACTTC. This encodes CASSPSDRSYEQYF.

This clone was seen repeatedly, ten times or more. This chain connects TRBV7-3 to TRBJ2-2; D is ambiguous. The germline V and J ends were trimmed by 7 bases and 3 bases, with 12 bases remaining between them. Germline V gene data show CDR1 as SGHTA and CDR2 as FQGTGA. The CDR3 consists of 14 residues. The CDR3 bases are TGTGCCAGCACCCCTACAGCATACACCGGGGAGCTGTTTTTT. Protein product: CASTPTAYTGELFF. The full variable domain, in which reference TRBV7-3 and TRBJ2-2 provide the parts outside the CDR3, is GAGVSQTPSNKVTEKGKYVELRCDPISGHTALYWYRQSLGQGPEFLIYFQGTGAADDSGLPNDRFFAVRPEGSVSTLKIQRTERGDSAVYLCASTPTAYTGELFFGEGSRLTVL.

The chain carries TRBV5-6 and TRBJ2-7; 10 bases match TRBD2. Unmatched junction bases numbered 8, after V lost 5 bases and J lost 3 bases. CDR1 is SGHDT and CDR2 is YYEEEE in the germline V gene. CDR3 length: 15 residues. Here the CDR3 reads CASSTNVAGGYEQYF. The CDR3 DNA sequence: TGTGCCAGCAGTACTAACGTAGCGGGGGGCTACGAGCAGTACTTC.

This chain uses TRBV5-5 with TRBJ1-6; D gene unclear. Germline lookup yields CDR1 SGHKS and CDR2 YYEKEE (reference sequence). This CDR3 spans 18 amino acids. Trimming shortened V by 4 bases and J by 6 bases, and 23 bases separated the two germline ends. The CDR3 bases are TGTGCCAGCAGCGCTGCACCGTCGACGGGATTGGGTAATTCACCCCTCCACTTT. It translates to CASSAAPSTGLGNSPLHF.

This clone has just one count. The chain is built from TRBV30 and TRBJ1-4; 8 nucleotides align to TRBD1. J gave up 7 bases and V 0 bases, and 7 bases lay outside the gene matches. There are 15 residues in the CDR3. CDR1 is GTSNPN, CDR2 SVGIG, per germline (reference sequence). The CDR3 bases are TGTGCCTGGAGTGTAAGGTCAGGGGGCAGTGAAAAACTGTTTTTT. This gives the protein CAWSVRSGGSEKLFF.

The chain couples TRBV7-2 to TRBJ2-3; 9 bases align to TRBD2. Germline V gives CDR1 SGHTA, CDR2 FQGNSA. This CDR3 has 18 amino acids. V dropped 1 base and J dropped 0; count of bases not matched to a gene: 8. CDR3 residues: CASSLDGGGAGSTDTQYF. CDR3 sequence (DNA): TGTGCCAGCAGCTTAGACGGCGGGGGGGCCGGAAGCACAGATACGCAGTATTTT.

The V and J genes are TRBV6-6 and TRBJ2-3, with D possibly TRBD1 on 6 matching bases. V gave up 5 bases and J gave up 0 bases, with 15 bases separating them. The V gene's germline CDR1 is MNHNY and CDR2 SVGAGI (reference sequence). The CDR3 runs to 16 residues. CDR3 bases: TGTGCCAGCAGTCTCGGGACAAGCACTAGCACAGATACGCAGTATTTT. Amino acids: CASSLGTSTSTDTQYF.